Following are 23 T cell receptor beta chains from one sample sequenced in a study of beta chain features in type 1 diabetes. These receptors have no known antigen. Expressed TCRB transcripts were sequenced, since all the RNA that had been isolated was reverse transcribed. Here immunoSEQ multiplex PCR was the method, and the copy in TCRdb shows in-frame clones only, minus some. This sample has around 650,000 clones; around 12% occur once, and the top ten carry more than 0.1%. Study-level points and caveats: TCRB CDR3 length was moderately but significantly reduced in all four CD4+ subsets of Type 1 diabetes patients.

The sequencing input was naive CD4+ T cells from blood. The receptors originated from a man aged 25-45 years with type 1 diabetes.

This clone was observed at least ten times. The rearrangement joins TRBV23-1 to TRBJ2-1; TRBD1 aligns across 9 bases. TRBV23-1 counts as an open reading frame of uncertain function. After removal of 10 bases from V and 4 bases from J, the junction contained 8 bases not matched to a gene. There are 14 residues in the CDR3. CDR3: CATPGTGRYNEQFF. The CDR3 DNA is TGCGCCACCCCAGGGACAGGGCGATACAATGAGCAGTTCTTC.

This clone was seen a handful of times. J is TRBJ2-1 and V is TRBV7-9; D perhaps matches TRBD1 (6 bases). This CDR3 is built from 13 residues. Germline lookup yields CDR1 SEHNR and CDR2 FQNEAQ (reference sequence). V lost 6 bases and J 8 bases, leaving 14 bases between the germline ends. The CDR3 sequence: CASRTGTLDEQFF. The CDR3 region has the DNA TGTGCCAGCAGAACCGGGACACTCGATGAGCAGTTCTTC.

This clone turned up a few times. The CDR3 here is CASGAVGFHEQYF. The DNA for the CDR3 is TGTGCCAGCGGGGCCGTCGGGTTCCACGAGCAGTACTTC. The J gene is TRBJ2-7, the V gene TRBV28; a possible D gene is TRBD1 (5 bases). Trimming removed 8 bases from V and 5 bases from J, with 16 bases in between. CDR3 size: 13 residues. CDR1 is MDHEN and CDR2 is SYDVKM in the germline V gene. Full variable domain (remainder filled in from reference TRBV28 and TRBJ2-7): DVKVTQSSRYLVKRTGEKVFLECVQDMDHENMFWYRQDPGLGLRLIYFSYDVKMKEKGDIPEGYSVSREKKERFSLILESASTNQTSMYLCASGAVGFHEQYFGPGTRLTVT.

This clone showed up just once. The rearrangement uses TRBV6-5 and TRBJ2-5; the D is unclear. Between the trimmed V and J ends, which lost 7 bases and 4 bases, there was a span of 16 bases. Germline CDR1 is MNHEY and CDR2 is SVGAGI. CDR3 length: 14 residues. Written as DNA, the CDR3 is TGTGCCAGCAAGGACCCTTCTGTCGGAGAGACCCAGTACTTC. As protein: CASKDPSVGETQYF.

This clone was seen only a few times. J is TRBJ2-5 and V is TRBV20-1, with D tentatively TRBD1 or TRBD2 (6 bases each). Per germline, CDR1 DFQATT and CDR2 SNEGSKA (reference sequence). Trimming removed 5 bases at V and 5 bases at J, with 9 bases between. CDR3 size: 11 residues. The CDR3 sequence is CSAWGAETQYF. The CDR3 DNA is TGCAGTGCTTGGGGGGCGGAGACCCAGTACTTC.

The chain uses TRBV6-7 and TRBJ1-4; D perhaps matches TRBD1 (5 bases). TRBV6-7 falls under the ORF class, with uncertain function. The CDR3 is 15 residues long. The V and J ends lost 8 bases and 0 bases respectively, with 13 bases between them. The CDR3 spells CASGGRGTTNEKLFF. In nucleotides, the CDR3 is TGTGCCAGCGGGGGACGGGGTACAACTAATGAAAAACTGTTTTTT.

The rearrangement links TRBV19 to TRBJ2-3, with TRBD2 identical over 7 bases. Germline values: CDR1 LNHDA, CDR2 SQIVND (reference sequence). The CDR3 extends over 13 amino acids. Trimming took 8 bases from V and 2 from J; bases not matched to a gene: 4. The CDR3 region has the DNA TGTGCCAGTCAAACTAGCGACACAGATACGCAGTATTTT. It yields the protein CASQTSDTDTQYF.

This chain connects TRBV6-1 to TRBJ1-6, with D uncertain. Trimming shortened V by 4 bases and J by 0 bases, and 13 bases separated the two germline ends. Germline V gene lookup returns CDR1 MNHNS and CDR2 SASEGT. This CDR3 has 17 amino acids. The CDR3 region is CASSGADSSSYNSPLHF. The CDR3 DNA reads TGTGCCAGCAGTGGGGCCGATTCGAGCTCCTATAATTCACCCCTCCACTTT.

This clone has a handful of counts. The gene calls are TRBV18 and TRBJ1-5; perhaps TRBD1 as D (5 bases). CDR3 size: 15 residues. Looked up from germline, CDR1 is KGHSH and CDR2 is LQKENI. The V end was cut by 3 bases, the J end by 3 bases, with 12 bases between. The CDR3 region has the DNA TGTGCCAGCTCACCGGTAGGGGCACCCAATCAGCCCCAGCATTTT. Translating gives CASSPVGAPNQPQHF.

This clone occurred a few times. This rearrangement joins TRBV7-2 to TRBJ2-5; 7 bases map to TRBD1. Looked up from germline, CDR1 is SGHTA and CDR2 is FQGNSA. The length of the CDR3 is 16 residues. V gave up 1 base and J gave up 5 bases; unmatched junction bases: 10. The CDR3 DNA sequence: TGTGCCAGCAGCTTAGTCTTGTCAGGGGGTTTGGAGACCCAGTACTTC. Amino acid sequence: CASSLVLSGGLETQYF. Full variable domain (missing parts from reference TRBV7-2 and TRBJ2-5): GAGVSQSPSNKVTEKGKDVELRCDPISGHTALYWYRQSLGQGLEFLIYFQGNSAPDKSGLPSDRFSAERTGGSVSTLTIQRTQQEDSAVYLCASSLVLSGGLETQYFGPGTRLLVL.

The V and J genes are TRBV9 and TRBJ1-5, with no clear D. The CDR3 loop spans 13 amino acids. V was shortened by 4 bases and J by 4 bases, with 9 bases between the two germline ends. Germline V lookup: CDR1 SGDLS, CDR2 YYNGEE. This chain's CDR3 is CASSPRPNQPQHF. The CDR3 DNA reads TGTGCCAGCAGCCCGAGGCCAAATCAGCCCCAGCATTTT.

This clone was counted a few times. The V and J genes are TRBV7-2 and TRBJ2-7; D gene unclear. Germline V gives CDR1 SGHTA, CDR2 FQGNSA. Trimming removed 1 base at V and 6 bases at J, with 10 bases between. The CDR3 is 13 amino acids. The CDR3 DNA follows: TGTGCCAGCAGCTTAGATCGCGGCGGCGAGCAGTACTTC. Amino acids: CASSLDRGGEQYF. The full variable domain, rest sourced from reference TRBV7-2 and TRBJ2-7, is GAGVSQSPSNKVTEKGKDVELRCDPISGHTALYWYRQSLGQGLEFLIYFQGNSAPDKSGLPSDRFSAERTGGSVSTLTIQRTQQEDSAVYLCASSLDRGGEQYFGPGTRLTVT.

This chain uses TRBV5-1 with TRBJ2-1, with 13 nucleotides matching TRBD2. V was pared by 4 bases and J by 0 bases, with 4 bases of the junction left unmatched. There are 17 residues in the CDR3. Germline V lookup: CDR1 SGHRS, CDR2 YFSETQ. The CDR3 region has the DNA TGCGCCAGCAGCCCTGGGACTAGCGGGACCTCCTACAATGAGCAGTTCTTC. Translated: CASSPGTSGTSYNEQFF.

The V gene is TRBV5-4, the J gene TRBJ2-6; D gene unclear. CDR1 and CDR2 (germline): SGHNT, YYREEE (reference sequence). V gave up 0 bases and J gave up 0 bases, with 13 bases separating them. The CDR3 spans 18 residues. The CDR3 protein is CASSLEVSSGSGANVLTF. The CDR3 region has the DNA TGTGCCAGCAGCTTGGAGGTGAGCTCGGGCTCTGGGGCCAACGTCCTGACTTTC.

The genes are TRBV6-6 and TRBJ1-6, with 7 nucleotides matching TRBD1. CDR3 size: 16 residues. Germline CDR1 and CDR2: MNHNY and SVGAGI (reference sequence). The ends lost 6 bases at V and 0 bases at J; junction bases unmatched: 5. The CDR3 region is CASRGQLSSYNSPLHF. CDR3 in DNA: TGTGCCAGCAGGGGACAGTTGAGCTCCTATAATTCACCCCTCCACTTT.

This clone was recorded a few times. The same CDR3 arises from other DNA sequences in this sample as well. The gene calls are TRBV10-3 and TRBJ2-7; D is possibly TRBD1 (5 bases). In germline, CDR1 is ENHRY, CDR2 SYGVKD. The CDR3 contains 12 residues. The germline V and J ends were trimmed by 3 bases and 3 bases, with 6 bases remaining between them. CDR3 sequence (DNA): TGTGCCATCAGTGAAAGGGGCTACGAGCAGTACTTC. Encoded protein: CAISERGYEQYF.

This clone has only a few counts. V and J are TRBV6-1 and TRBJ2-2, with 7 bases identical to TRBD1. This CDR3 has 15 residues. Germline V gene sequence: CDR1 MNHNS, CDR2 SASEGT. V shed 9 bases, J shed 0 bases, and the junction held 7 bases outside the gene matches. The CDR3 DNA reads TGTGCCAGTTGCCCCGGGACAGCGAACACCGGGGAGCTGTTTTTT. This encodes CASCPGTANTGELFF.

The chain is built from TRBV5-1 and TRBJ1-2; D perhaps matches TRBD1 (5 bases). V lost 0 bases, J lost 6 bases, and 9 bases lay in between. CDR3 size: 13 residues. Germline CDR1 and CDR2: SGHRS and YFSETQ. The CDR3 nucleotides are TGCGCCAGCAGCTTGGATACGACAGATGGCTACACCTTC. It codes for CASSLDTTDGYTF.

In nucleotides, the CDR3 is TGTGCCAGCGCCGCCGGGACACCACGCACAGATACGCAGTATTTT. This codes for CASAAGTPRTDTQYF. The chain joins TRBV7-3 to TRBJ2-3; maybe TRBD1 (6 bases). The CDR3 runs to 15 residues. V dropped 8 bases and J dropped 1 base, with 16 bases sitting between them. The germline V gene has CDR1 SGHTA and CDR2 FQGTGA.

J is TRBJ2-1 and V is TRBV19; no clear D gene. Germline V gene lookup returns CDR1 LNHDA and CDR2 SQIVND (reference sequence). The V gene lost 5 bases and the J gene lost 8 bases, with 16 bases spanning the gap. The length of the CDR3 is 14 residues. The CDR3 spells CASSPTGWSDEQFF. The DNA of the CDR3 is TGTGCCAGTAGTCCCACGGGTTGGTCGGATGAGCAGTTCTTC.

The chain joins TRBV7-2 to TRBJ2-2; D is perhaps TRBD1 (7 bases). CDR1 and CDR2 from the germline V gene are SGHTA and FQGNSA. V shed 5 bases and J shed 4 bases, with 14 bases lying between them. The CDR3 covers 15 residues. This CDR3 reads CASSRVQGGTGELFF. In nucleotides, the CDR3 is TGTGCCAGCAGCCGGGTCCAGGGGGGCACCGGGGAGCTGTTTTTT.

This chain uses TRBV5-1 with TRBJ2-6; 9 bases agree with TRBD1. This CDR3 has 15 residues. Germline V gene sequence: CDR1 SGHRS, CDR2 YFSETQ. Trimming cost V 3 bases and J 4 bases; bases outside gene matches: 2. CDR3 sequence: CASSWDRAGANVLTF. The CDR3 coding sequence is TGCGCCAGCAGCTGGGACAGGGCGGGGGCCAACGTCCTGACTTTC. The full variable domain, in which reference TRBV5-1 and TRBJ2-6 provide the parts outside the CDR3, is KAGVTQTPRYLIKTRGQQVTLSCSPISGHRSVSWYQQTPGQGLQFLFEYFSETQRNKGNFPGRFSGRQFSNSRSEMNVSTLELGDSALYLCASSWDRAGANVLTFGAGSRLTVL.

This clone was counted a few times. V is TRBV28 and J is TRBJ2-7, with D possibly TRBD1 on 6 matching bases. The CDR3 runs 11 residues. V was trimmed by 6 bases and J by 7 bases, leaving 10 bases between them. CDR1 and CDR2 from the germline V gene are MDHEN and SYDVKM. In nucleotides, the CDR3 is TGTGCCAGCAGGGGGGCTGGTGAGCAGTACTTC. It is translated as CASRGAGEQYF.